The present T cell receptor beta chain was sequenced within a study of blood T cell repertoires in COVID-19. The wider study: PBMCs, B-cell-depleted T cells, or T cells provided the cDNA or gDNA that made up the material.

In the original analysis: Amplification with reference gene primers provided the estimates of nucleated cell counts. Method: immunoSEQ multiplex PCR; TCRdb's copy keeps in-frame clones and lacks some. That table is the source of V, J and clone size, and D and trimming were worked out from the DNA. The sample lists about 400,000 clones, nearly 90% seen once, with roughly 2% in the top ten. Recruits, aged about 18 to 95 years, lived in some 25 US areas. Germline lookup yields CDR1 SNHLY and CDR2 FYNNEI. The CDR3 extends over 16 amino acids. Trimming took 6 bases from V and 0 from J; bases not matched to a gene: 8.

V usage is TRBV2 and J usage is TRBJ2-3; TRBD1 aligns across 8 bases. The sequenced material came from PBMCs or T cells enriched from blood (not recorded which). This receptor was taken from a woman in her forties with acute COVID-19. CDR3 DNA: TGTGCCAGCAGAACTTACCGGGACAGGAGCACAGATACGCAGTATTTT. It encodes CASRTYRDRSTDTQYF.